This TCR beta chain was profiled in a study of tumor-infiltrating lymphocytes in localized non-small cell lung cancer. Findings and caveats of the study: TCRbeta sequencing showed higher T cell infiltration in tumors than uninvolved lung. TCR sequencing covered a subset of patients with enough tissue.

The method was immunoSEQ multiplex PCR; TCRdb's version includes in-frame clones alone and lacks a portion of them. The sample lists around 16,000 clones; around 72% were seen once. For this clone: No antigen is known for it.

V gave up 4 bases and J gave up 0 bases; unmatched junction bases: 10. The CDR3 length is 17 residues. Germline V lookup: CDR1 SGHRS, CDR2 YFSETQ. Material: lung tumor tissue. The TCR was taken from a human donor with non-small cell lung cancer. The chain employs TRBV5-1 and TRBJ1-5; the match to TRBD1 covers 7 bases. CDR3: CASSTYPTGNSNQPQHF. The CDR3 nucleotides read TGCGCCAGCAGCACATATCCGACAGGGAATAGCAATCAGCCCCAGCATTTT.